This T cell receptor beta chain stems from a study of CD8 T cell repertoires and HIV-1 epitope variants. Study-wide context: Epitopes were three Gag families plus Nef HW9 and YT9.

The CDR3 is 15 residues long. The germline V gene has CDR1 SGHAT and CDR2 FQNNGV. Trimming at V came to 4 bases and at J to 2 bases, leaving 7 bases not matched to a gene. In its sample, this clone was seen a few times. Its antigen is not identified. The repertoire was sequenced with immunoSEQ multiplex PCR; TCRdb's copy has only in-frame clones and lacks some. The sample lists several thousand clones, 50% to 70% seen once, with about 40% in the top ten. V is TRBV11-2 and J is TRBJ1-2, with TRBD1 identical over 7 bases. This TCR was sampled from a male donor with HIV. The sequencing input was cultured CD8+ T cells derived from PBMCs. Here the CDR3 reads CASSSFRGGNYGYTF. CDR3 DNA sequence: TGTGCCAGCAGCTCCTTCAGGGGGGGGAACTATGGCTACACCTTC.